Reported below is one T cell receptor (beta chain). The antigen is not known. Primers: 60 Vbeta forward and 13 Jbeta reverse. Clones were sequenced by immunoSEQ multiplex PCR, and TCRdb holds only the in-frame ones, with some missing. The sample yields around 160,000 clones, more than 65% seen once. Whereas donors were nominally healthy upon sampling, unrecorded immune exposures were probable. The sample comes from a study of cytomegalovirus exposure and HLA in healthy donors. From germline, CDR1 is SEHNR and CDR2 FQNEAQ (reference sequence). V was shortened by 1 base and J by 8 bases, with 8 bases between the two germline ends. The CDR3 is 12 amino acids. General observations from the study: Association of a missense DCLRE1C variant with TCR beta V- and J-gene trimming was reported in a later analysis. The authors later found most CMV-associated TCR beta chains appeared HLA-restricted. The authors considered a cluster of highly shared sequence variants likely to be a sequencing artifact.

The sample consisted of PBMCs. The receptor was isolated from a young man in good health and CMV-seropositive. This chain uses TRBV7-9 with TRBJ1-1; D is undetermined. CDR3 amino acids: CASSLDGVEAFF. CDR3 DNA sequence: TGTGCCAGCAGCTTAGACGGGGTGGAAGCTTTCTTT.